Listed here are 24 T cell receptor beta chains from one sample, sequenced in a study of response to subunit inactivated influenza vaccine. TCRdb redid the calling of the RT-PCR reads with MiXCR, one entry per CDR3 protein. Among approximately 530,000 distinct CDR3 sequences listed, less than 10% were seen once. The source was PBMCs from blood, collected 23 months after vaccination. Source of these receptors: a man aged 50 to 75 who received an inactivated influenza vaccine.

The chain carries TRBV6-5 and TRBJ2-7; maybe TRBD1 (5 bases). Germline CDR1 reads MNHEY; CDR2 reads SVGAGI. Trimming removed 4 bases from V and 0 bases from J, with 19 bases in between. The CDR3 sequence is 17 residues long. The CDR3 reads CASSWGRKLLSSYEQYF. DNA of the CDR3: TGTGCCAGCAGTTGGGGCCGGAAACTTCTAAGCTCCTACGAGCAGTACTTC.

This sequence joins TRBV4-3 and TRBJ2-1, with TRBD2 identical over 8 bases. CDR3 length equals 17 residues. Losses at the gene ends were 1 base for V and 0 bases for J; bases not matched to a gene: 5. Germline V gene sequence: CDR1 LGHNA, CDR2 YSLEER. This CDR3 reads CASSQGTSLSSYNEQFF. The CDR3 nucleotides are TGCGCCAGCAGCCAAGGGACTAGCTTGAGCTCCTACAATGAGCAGTTCTTC.

Ten or more counts support this clonotype. The chain is built from TRBV20-1 and TRBJ2-3; D perhaps matches TRBD1 (6 bases). Germline V CDR1 and CDR2: DFQATT, SNEGSKA (reference sequence). V was shortened by 6 bases and J by 2 bases, with 24 bases between the two germline ends. This CDR3 contains 17 residues. The DNA for the CDR3 is TGCAGTGCCACTGCGGCGGGTTCAGGGGCGACCACAGATACGCAGTATTTT. Translating it yields CSATAAGSGATTDTQYF.

This rearrangement joins TRBV20-1 to TRBJ2-7, with D perhaps TRBD1 (6 bases). The germline gives CDR1 DFQATT, CDR2 SNEGSKA (reference sequence). The CDR3 spans 14 residues. V lost 6 bases and J lost 2, with 17 bases in between. This CDR3 reads CSARRADRAYEQYF. CDR3 bases: TGCAGTGCCCGAAGGGCGGACAGAGCCTACGAGCAGTACTTC.

This clonotype was seen a single time. A much larger clone lies one base from this, so it may be a read error. The J gene is TRBJ2-1, the V gene TRBV10-3; D is uncertain. V lost 7 bases and J lost 5, with 6 bases in between. The CDR3 covers 11 residues. From germline, CDR1 is ENHRY and CDR2 SYGVKD. The CDR3 region is CAIIGNNEQFF. In DNA, the CDR3 is TGTGCCATCATCGGAAACAATGAGCAGTTCTTC.

The rearrangement joins TRBV9 to TRBJ2-1, with 9 bases lining up with TRBD2. Germline loops: CDR1 SGDLS, CDR2 YYNGEE. V shed 0 bases, J shed 7 bases, and the junction held 8 bases outside the gene matches. The CDR3 runs to 16 residues. CDR3 nucleotide sequence: TGTGCCAGCAGCGTAGCTCCGGCGGGAGGGCCAAATGAGCAGTTCTTC. Its protein is CASSVAPAGGPNEQFF.

This clonotype has a handful of counts. This rearrangement joins TRBV20-1 to TRBJ2-5; 12 nucleotides line up with TRBD1. The J segment lost 6 bases and the V segment lost 5 bases, leaving 10 bases of the junction unmatched. The CDR3 sequence is 15 residues long. The germline gives CDR1 DFQATT, CDR2 SNEGSKA (reference sequence). This CDR3 reads CSAAPGQGARKTQYF. For the CDR3, the DNA is TGCAGTGCTGCTCCGGGACAGGGGGCTCGGAAGACCCAGTACTTC.

This clonotype was detected a few times. CDR3 sequence (DNA): TGTGCCAGCAGCGTAGGGGCAGCCATGAACACTGAAGCTTTCTTT. Its translation is CASSVGAAMNTEAFF. The chain employs TRBV9 and TRBJ1-1; the D is unclear. The germline V gene encodes CDR1 SGDLS and CDR2 YYNGEE. V lost 0 bases, J lost 0 bases, and 9 bases lay in between. The CDR3 is 15 residues long.

Comments on this clonotype: A read error may be the cause here, since a much bigger clone is one base away. This chain connects TRBV5-5 to TRBJ2-3; no firm D call. The CDR3 totals 14 residues. CDR1 and CDR2 (germline): SGHKS, YYEKEE (reference sequence). Trimming stripped 2 bases from V and 0 bases from J, with 7 bases between. The CDR3 here is CASSFDRSTDTQYF. CDR3 nucleotide sequence: TGTGCCAGCAGCTTCGATAGGAGCACAGATACGCAGTATTTT.

The chain joins TRBV7-2 to TRBJ2-2; the match to TRBD2 covers 7 bases. Trimming cost V 4 bases and J 5 bases; bases outside gene matches: 4. Germline-derived CDR1 and CDR2 are SGHTA and FQGNSA. The CDR3 extends over 14 amino acids. Here the CDR3 reads CASSSTSYTGELFF. CDR3 sequence (DNA): TGTGCCAGCAGCTCGACTAGCTATACCGGGGAGCTGTTTTTT. The full variable domain, its missing parts supplied by reference TRBV7-2 and TRBJ2-2, is GAGVSQSPSNKVTEKGKDVELRCDPISGHTALYWYRQSLGQGLEFLIYFQGNSAPDKSGLPSDRFSAERTGGSVSTLTIQRTQQEDSAVYLCASSSTSYTGELFFGEGSRLTVL.

This clonotype was seen a few times. This chain links TRBV7-9 with TRBJ1-2; no firm D call. The CDR3 extends over 14 amino acids. Trimming cost V 4 bases and J 6 bases, with 15 bases left between them. Germline V CDR1 and CDR2: SEHNR, FQNEAQ (reference sequence). The CDR3 spells CASSSNDWGDGYTF. The CDR3 DNA sequence: TGTGCCAGCAGCTCGAACGACTGGGGAGATGGCTACACCTTC.

This clonotype was picked up many times. The chain links TRBV30 to TRBJ2-1; a possible D gene is TRBD1 (6 bases). V was shortened by 1 base and J by 3 bases, with 7 bases between the two germline ends. The CDR3 has 13 residues. Germline V gives CDR1 GTSNPN, CDR2 SVGIG (reference sequence). The CDR3 sequence: CAWSADSYNEQFF. As DNA, the CDR3 is TGTGCCTGGAGTGCGGACAGCTACAATGAGCAGTTCTTC. The full variable domain, in which reference TRBV30 and TRBJ2-1 provide the parts outside the CDR3, is SQTIHQWPATLVQPVGSPLSLECTVEGTSNPNLYWYRQAAGRGLQLLFYSVGIGQISSEVPQNLSASRPQDRQFILSSKKLLLSDSGFYLCAWSADSYNEQFFGPGTRLTVL.

There are a few counts of this clonotype. This sequence joins TRBV7-2 and TRBJ1-5; TRBD1 is a possible D gene (5 bases). Trimming removed 5 bases from V and 9 bases from J, with 11 bases in between. Germline V CDR1 and CDR2: SGHTA, FQGNSA. This CDR3 contains 12 residues. The CDR3 protein is CASSTGGRPQHF. The CDR3 DNA sequence: TGTGCCAGCAGCACCGGGGGTCGGCCCCAGCATTTT. Variable domain in full (rest from reference TRBV7-2 and TRBJ1-5): GAGVSQSPSNKVTEKGKDVELRCDPISGHTALYWYRQSLGQGLEFLIYFQGNSAPDKSGLPSDRFSAERTGGSVSTLTIQRTQQEDSAVYLCASSTGGRPQHFGDGTRLSIL.

The gene calls are TRBV13 and TRBJ2-2; 8 bases are shared with TRBD2. Trimming removed 8 bases from V and 7 bases from J; junction bases left unmatched: 9. The CDR3 runs 14 residues. Germline V CDR1 and CDR2: PRHDT, FYEKMQ (reference sequence). CDR3 nucleotide sequence: TGTGCCAGCTCAGCGGGGGCGCCTGGCGGGGAGCTGTTTTTT. It encodes CASSAGAPGGELFF.

J is TRBJ2-2 and V is TRBV6-2 or TRBV6-3; D may match TRBD1 or TRBD2 (5 bases each). The CDR3 covers 14 residues. Germline V gene data show CDR1 as MNHEY and CDR2 as SVGEGT. The V end was cut by 5 bases, the J end by 3 bases, with 10 bases between. CDR3 sequence reads: CASSEGRDTGELFF. The CDR3 DNA follows: TGTGCCAGCAGTGAGGGACGAGACACCGGGGAGCTGTTTTTT.

This sequence joins TRBV3-1 and TRBJ2-4, with D possibly matching TRBD1 (6 bases). The CDR3 is 16 residues long. The germline gives CDR1 LGHDT, CDR2 YNNKEL (reference sequence). Trimming took off 3 bases at V and 1 base at J, with 13 bases between the two ends. CDR3 bases: TGTGCCAGCAGCCACAACAGGGCTTGGGCCAAAAACATTCAGTACTTC. It yields the protein CASSHNRAWAKNIQYF.

This chain links TRBV7-8 with TRBJ2-1; D call uncertain. Germline values: CDR1 SGHVS, CDR2 FQNEAQ. The CDR3 is made up of 13 amino acids. The germline V and J ends were trimmed by 2 bases and 8 bases, with 10 bases remaining between them. CDR3 loop: CASSLSRRDEQFF. CDR3 sequence (DNA): TGTGCCAGCAGCTTATCCCGCCGCGATGAGCAGTTCTTC.

J is TRBJ1-1 and V is TRBV29-1; TRBD1 matches 10 bases. CDR3 length: 14 residues. Germline CDR1 and CDR2: SQVTM and ANQGSEA. V lost 4 bases, J lost 4 bases, and 6 bases stayed unmatched. CDR3 nucleotides: TGCAGCGTTGCAGAGAGGACAGGGGGCACTGAAGCTTTCTTT. It yields the protein CSVAERTGGTEAFF. Full variable domain (rest looked up from reference TRBV29-1 and TRBJ1-1): SAVISQKPSRDICQRGTSLTIQCQVDSQVTMMFWYRQQPGQSLTLIATANQGSEATYESGFVIDKFPISRPNLTFSTLTVSNMSPEDSSIYLCSVAERTGGTEAFFGQGTRLTVV.

This clonotype was seen only a few times. The chain is built from TRBV7-2 and TRBJ2-2; no reliable D call. The CDR3 is 14 amino acids. CDR1 and CDR2 from the germline V gene are SGHTA and FQGNSA. With 6 bases removed from V and 5 bases from J, the gap between germline ends came to 13 bases. CDR3 protein: CASSHSIGTGELFF. The DNA of the CDR3 is TGTGCCAGCAGTCATAGTATTGGGACCGGGGAGCTGTTTTTT.

This clonotype was seen a handful of times. The V call is TRBV7-2, the J call TRBJ1-6; 7 bases fit TRBD1. Germline loops: CDR1 SGHTA, CDR2 FQGNSA. J lost 5 bases, V lost 5 bases, and 6 bases had no gene match. The CDR3 has 15 residues. The CDR3 protein is CASSISTGNNSPLHF. The CDR3 DNA is TGTGCCAGCAGCATATCGACAGGGAATAATTCACCCCTCCACTTT. Together with reference TRBV7-2 and TRBJ1-6, the CDR3 gives the full variable domain: GAGVSQSPSNKVTEKGKDVELRCDPISGHTALYWYRQSLGQGLEFLIYFQGNSAPDKSGLPSDRFSAERTGGSVSTLTIQRTQQEDSAVYLCASSISTGNNSPLHFGNGTRLTVT.

This clonotype was counted at least ten times. In DNA form, the CDR3 reads TGTGCCAGCAGTTTTTGGGACAGGGGTAAAGATACGCAGTATTTT. It specifies CASSFWDRGKDTQYF. V is TRBV12-3 or TRBV12-4 and J is TRBJ2-3; 10 bases are a match to TRBD1. The V gene end was trimmed by 3 bases and the J gene end by 5 bases; junction bases not matched to a gene: 5. This CDR3 has 15 residues.

This clonotype was seen a handful of times. The rearrangement uses TRBV7-8 and TRBJ2-5, with D hard to call. Germline V gene sequence: CDR1 SGHVS, CDR2 FQNEAQ. The CDR3 loop spans 14 amino acids. V shed 3 bases and J shed 1 base, with 9 bases lying between them. The CDR3 spells CASSFNTFQETQYF. CDR3 DNA sequence: TGTGCCAGCAGCTTTAATACCTTCCAAGAGACCCAGTACTTC.

This clonotype turned up a few times. This rearrangement joins TRBV25-1 to TRBJ2-2; weak D call: TRBD1 (5 bases). Trimming took off 6 bases at V and 7 bases at J, with 18 bases between the two ends. This CDR3 has 15 residues. Germline V lookup: CDR1 MGHDK, CDR2 SYGVNS. The CDR3 DNA reads as TGTGCCAGCAGGGCGACCAGGGATTTGGTCGGGGAGCTGTTTTTT. Translation: CASRATRDLVGELFF.

The V and J genes are TRBV2 and TRBJ2-1; unclear D gene. The ends were cut back, 1 base at V and 10 bases at J, with 8 bases in the middle. Germline V gene data show CDR1 as SNHLY and CDR2 as FYNNEI. The length of the CDR3 is 12 residues. CDR3 protein: CASSEGPVEQFF. DNA of the CDR3: TGTGCCAGCAGTGAAGGCCCAGTCGAGCAGTTCTTC.